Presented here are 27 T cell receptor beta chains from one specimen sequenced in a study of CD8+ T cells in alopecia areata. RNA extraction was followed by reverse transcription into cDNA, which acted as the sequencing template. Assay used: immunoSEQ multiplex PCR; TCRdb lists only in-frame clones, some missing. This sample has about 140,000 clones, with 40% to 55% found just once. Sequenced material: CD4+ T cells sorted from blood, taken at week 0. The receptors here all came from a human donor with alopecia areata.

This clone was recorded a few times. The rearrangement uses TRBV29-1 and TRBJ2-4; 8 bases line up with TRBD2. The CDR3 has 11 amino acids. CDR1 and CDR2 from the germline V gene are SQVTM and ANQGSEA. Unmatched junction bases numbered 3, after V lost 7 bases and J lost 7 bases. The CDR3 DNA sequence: TGCAGCGGCGGCGGGGGGAACATTCAGTACTTC. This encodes CSGGGGNIQYF.

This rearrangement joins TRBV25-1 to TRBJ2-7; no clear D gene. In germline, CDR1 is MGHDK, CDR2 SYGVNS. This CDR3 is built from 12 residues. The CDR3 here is CATQVGTYEQYF. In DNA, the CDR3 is TGTGCTACTCAGGTGGGAACCTACGAGCAGTACTTC.

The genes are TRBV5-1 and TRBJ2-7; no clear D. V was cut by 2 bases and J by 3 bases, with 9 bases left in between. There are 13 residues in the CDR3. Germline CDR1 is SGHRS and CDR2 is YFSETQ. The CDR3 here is CASSFAEYYEQYF. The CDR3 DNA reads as TGCGCCAGCAGCTTCGCTGAATACTACGAGCAGTACTTC. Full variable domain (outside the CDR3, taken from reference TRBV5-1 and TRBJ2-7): KAGVTQTPRYLIKTRGQQVTLSCSPISGHRSVSWYQQTPGQGLQFLFEYFSETQRNKGNFPGRFSGRQFSNSRSEMNVSTLELGDSALYLCASSFAEYYEQYFGPGTRLTVT.

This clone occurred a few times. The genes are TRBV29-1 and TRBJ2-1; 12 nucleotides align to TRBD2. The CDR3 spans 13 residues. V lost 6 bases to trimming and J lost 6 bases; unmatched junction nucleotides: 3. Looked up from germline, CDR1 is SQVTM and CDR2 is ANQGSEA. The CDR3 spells CSVPLAGGNEQFF. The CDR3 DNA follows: TGCAGCGTCCCACTAGCGGGGGGCAATGAGCAGTTCTTC.

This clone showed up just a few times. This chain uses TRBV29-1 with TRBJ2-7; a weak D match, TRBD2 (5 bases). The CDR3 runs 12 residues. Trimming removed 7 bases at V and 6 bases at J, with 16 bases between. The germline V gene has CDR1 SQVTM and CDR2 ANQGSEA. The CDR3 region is CSGGPPEGEQYF. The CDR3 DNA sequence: TGCAGCGGCGGCCCCCCCGAGGGCGAGCAGTACTTC.

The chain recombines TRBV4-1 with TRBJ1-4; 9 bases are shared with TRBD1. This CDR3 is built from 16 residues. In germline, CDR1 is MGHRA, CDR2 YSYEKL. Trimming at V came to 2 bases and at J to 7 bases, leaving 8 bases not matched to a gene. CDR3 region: CASSQLTGGAGEKLFF. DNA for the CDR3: TGCGCCAGCAGCCAACTAACAGGGGGCGCCGGTGAAAAACTGTTTTTT.

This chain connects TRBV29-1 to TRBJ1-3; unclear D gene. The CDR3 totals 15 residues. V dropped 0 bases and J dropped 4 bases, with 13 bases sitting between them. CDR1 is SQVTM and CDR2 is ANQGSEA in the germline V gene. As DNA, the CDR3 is TGCAGCGTTGAAGATTTAGACATGGGAGGAAACACCATATATTTT. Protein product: CSVEDLDMGGNTIYF.

CDR3 coding DNA: TGTGCCAGCAGCCAAGAGTACGGCAGTCAGCCCCAGCATTTT. It is translated as CASSQEYGSQPQHF. The J gene is TRBJ1-5, the V gene TRBV4-2; D not certain. CDR1 is LGHNA and CDR2 is YNFKEQ in the germline V gene. The V and J ends lost 0 bases and 6 bases respectively, with 9 bases between them. This CDR3 has 14 residues.

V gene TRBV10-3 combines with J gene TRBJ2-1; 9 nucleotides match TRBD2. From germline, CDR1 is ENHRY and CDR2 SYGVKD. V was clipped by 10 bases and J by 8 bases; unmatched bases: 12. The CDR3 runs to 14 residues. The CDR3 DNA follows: TGTGCCACCCATAGCGGGAGTAGGGTCGATGAGCAGTTCTTC. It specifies CATHSGSRVDEQFF.

The CDR3 nucleotides are TGTGCCAGCAGCCCCATCCTAGCGGGAGGTTCCAATGAGCAGTTCTTC. Translated, it gives CASSPILAGGSNEQFF. This chain joins TRBV9 and TRBJ2-1; the match to TRBD2 covers 11 bases. There are 16 residues in the CDR3. CDR1 SGDLS and CDR2 YYNGEE come from the germline V gene. V gave up 4 bases and J gave up 6 bases; unmatched junction bases: 9.

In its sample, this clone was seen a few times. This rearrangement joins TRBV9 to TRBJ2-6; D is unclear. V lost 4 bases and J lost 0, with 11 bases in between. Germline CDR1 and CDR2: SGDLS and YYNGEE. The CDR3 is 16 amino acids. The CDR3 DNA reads TGTGCCAGCAGCCTACGGACGGACTCTGGGGCCAACGTCCTGACTTTC. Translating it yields CASSLRTDSGANVLTF.

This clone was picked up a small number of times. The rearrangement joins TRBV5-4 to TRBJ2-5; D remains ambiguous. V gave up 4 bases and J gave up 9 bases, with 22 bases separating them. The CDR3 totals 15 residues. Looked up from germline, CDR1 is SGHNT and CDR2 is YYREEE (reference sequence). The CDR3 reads CASSQSTGSVWAQYF. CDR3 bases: TGTGCCAGCAGCCAGTCGACCGGTTCAGTGTGGGCCCAGTACTTC.

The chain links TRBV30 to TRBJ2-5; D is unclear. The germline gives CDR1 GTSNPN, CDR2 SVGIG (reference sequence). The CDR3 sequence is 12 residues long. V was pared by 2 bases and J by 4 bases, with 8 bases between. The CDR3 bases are TGTGCCTGGAGTCCCTCTTCAGAGACCCAGTACTTC. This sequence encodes CAWSPSSETQYF.

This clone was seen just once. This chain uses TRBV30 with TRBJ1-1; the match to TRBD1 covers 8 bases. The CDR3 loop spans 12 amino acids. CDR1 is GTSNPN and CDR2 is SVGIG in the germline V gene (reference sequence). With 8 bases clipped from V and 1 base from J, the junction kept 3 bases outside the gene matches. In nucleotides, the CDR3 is TGTGCCGGACAGGGAACGAACACTGAAGCTTTCTTT. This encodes CAGQGTNTEAFF.

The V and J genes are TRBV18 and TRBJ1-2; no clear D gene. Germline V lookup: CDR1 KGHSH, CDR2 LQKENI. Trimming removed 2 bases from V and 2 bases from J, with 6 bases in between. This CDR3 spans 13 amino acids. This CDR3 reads CASSPDKNYGYTF. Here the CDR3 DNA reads TGTGCCAGCTCACCAGACAAAAACTATGGCTACACCTTC.

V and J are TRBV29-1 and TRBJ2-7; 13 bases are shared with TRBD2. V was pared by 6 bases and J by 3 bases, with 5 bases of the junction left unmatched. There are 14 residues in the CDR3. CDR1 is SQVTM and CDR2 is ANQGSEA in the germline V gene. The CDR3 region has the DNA TGCAGCGTGAGACTAGCGGGAGGTCTCTACGAGCAGTACTTC. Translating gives CSVRLAGGLYEQYF.

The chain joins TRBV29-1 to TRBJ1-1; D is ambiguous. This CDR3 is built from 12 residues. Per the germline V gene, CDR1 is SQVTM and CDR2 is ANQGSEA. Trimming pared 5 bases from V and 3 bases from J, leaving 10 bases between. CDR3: CSVHDKYTEAFF. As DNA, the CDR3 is TGCAGCGTTCATGACAAATACACTGAAGCTTTCTTT.

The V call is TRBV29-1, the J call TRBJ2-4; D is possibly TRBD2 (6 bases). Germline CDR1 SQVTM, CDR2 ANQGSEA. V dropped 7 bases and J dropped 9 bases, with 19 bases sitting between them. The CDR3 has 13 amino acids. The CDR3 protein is CSAARGAEGIQYF. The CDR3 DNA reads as TGCAGCGCTGCCCGCGGGGCCGAGGGCATTCAGTACTTC. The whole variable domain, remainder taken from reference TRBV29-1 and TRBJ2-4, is SAVISQKPSRDICQRGTSLTIQCQVDSQVTMMFWYRQQPGQSLTLIATANQGSEATYESGFVIDKFPISRPNLTFSTLTVSNMSPEDSSIYLCSAARGAEGIQYFGAGTRLSVL.

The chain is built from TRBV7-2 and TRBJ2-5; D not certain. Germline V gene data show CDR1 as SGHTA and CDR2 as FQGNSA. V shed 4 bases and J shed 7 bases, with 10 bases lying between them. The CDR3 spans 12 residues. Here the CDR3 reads CASSSVSGTQYF. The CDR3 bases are TGTGCCAGCAGCTCGGTATCGGGGACCCAGTACTTC.

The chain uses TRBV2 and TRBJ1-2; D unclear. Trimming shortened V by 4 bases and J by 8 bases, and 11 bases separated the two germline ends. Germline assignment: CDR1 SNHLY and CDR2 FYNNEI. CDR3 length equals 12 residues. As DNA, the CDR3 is TGTGCCAGCAGTGTGCGGGAAGAGGGCTACACCTTC. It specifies CASSVREEGYTF.

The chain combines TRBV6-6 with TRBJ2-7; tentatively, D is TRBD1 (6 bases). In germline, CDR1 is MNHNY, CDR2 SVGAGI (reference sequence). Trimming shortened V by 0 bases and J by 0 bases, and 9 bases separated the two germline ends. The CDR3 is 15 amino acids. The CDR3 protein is CASSYSTGTSYEQYF. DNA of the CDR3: TGTGCCAGCAGTTACTCGACAGGCACCTCCTACGAGCAGTACTTC.

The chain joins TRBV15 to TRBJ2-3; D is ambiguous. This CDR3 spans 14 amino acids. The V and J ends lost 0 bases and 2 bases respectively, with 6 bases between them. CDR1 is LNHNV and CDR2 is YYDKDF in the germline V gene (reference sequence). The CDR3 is CATSRDAHTDTQYF. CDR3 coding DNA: TGTGCCACCAGCAGAGATGCCCACACAGATACGCAGTATTTT.

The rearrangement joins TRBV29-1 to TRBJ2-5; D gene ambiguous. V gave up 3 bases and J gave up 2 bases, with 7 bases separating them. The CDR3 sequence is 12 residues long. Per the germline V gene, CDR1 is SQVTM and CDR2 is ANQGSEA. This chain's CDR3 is CSVDKTQETQYF. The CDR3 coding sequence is TGCAGCGTTGATAAGACACAAGAGACCCAGTACTTC.

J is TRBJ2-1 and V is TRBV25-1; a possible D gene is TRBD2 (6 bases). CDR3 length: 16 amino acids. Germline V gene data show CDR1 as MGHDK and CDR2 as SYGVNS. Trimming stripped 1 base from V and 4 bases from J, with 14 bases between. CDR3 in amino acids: CASSELGGGPYNEQFF. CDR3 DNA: TGTGCCAGCAGTGAATTGGGGGGAGGACCTTACAATGAGCAGTTCTTC.

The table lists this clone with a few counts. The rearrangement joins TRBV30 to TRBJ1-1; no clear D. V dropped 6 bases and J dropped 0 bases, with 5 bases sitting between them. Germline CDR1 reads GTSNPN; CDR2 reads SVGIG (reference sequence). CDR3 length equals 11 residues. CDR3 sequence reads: CACRMNTEAFF. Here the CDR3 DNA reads TGTGCCTGTAGGATGAACACTGAAGCTTTCTTT.

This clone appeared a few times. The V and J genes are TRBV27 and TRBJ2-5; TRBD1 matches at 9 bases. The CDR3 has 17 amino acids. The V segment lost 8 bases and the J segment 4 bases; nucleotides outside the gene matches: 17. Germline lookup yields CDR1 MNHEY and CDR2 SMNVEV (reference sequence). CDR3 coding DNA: TGTGCCAGCCTAAAGGTAGCTGGACAGGGGTGGCGAGAGACCCAGTACTTC. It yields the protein CASLKVAGQGWRETQYF.

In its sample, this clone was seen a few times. The CDR3 sequence is CASSLFAGVNTGELFF. DNA of the CDR3: TGTGCCAGCAGCTTATTTGCGGGCGTCAACACCGGGGAGCTGTTTTTT. The rearrangement joins TRBV7-2 to TRBJ2-2; D may be TRBD2 (5 bases). This CDR3 comprises 16 residues. The germline CDR1 and CDR2 sequences are SGHTA and FQGNSA. The V and J ends lost 2 bases and 2 bases respectively, with 12 bases between them.